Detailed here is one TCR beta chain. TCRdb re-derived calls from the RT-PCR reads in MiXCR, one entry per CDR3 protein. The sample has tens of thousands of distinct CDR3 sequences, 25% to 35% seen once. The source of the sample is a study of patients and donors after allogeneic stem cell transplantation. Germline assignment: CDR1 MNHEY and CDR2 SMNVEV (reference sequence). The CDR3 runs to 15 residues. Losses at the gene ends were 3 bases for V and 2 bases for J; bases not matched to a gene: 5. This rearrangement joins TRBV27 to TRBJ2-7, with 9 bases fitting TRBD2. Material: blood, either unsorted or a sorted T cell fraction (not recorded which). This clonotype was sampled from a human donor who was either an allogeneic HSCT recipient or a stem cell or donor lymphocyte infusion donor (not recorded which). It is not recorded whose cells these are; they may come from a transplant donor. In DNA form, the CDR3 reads TGTGCCAGCAGTTTTTCGGGACTAGCCGCCTACGAGCAGTACTTC. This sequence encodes CASSFSGLAAYEQYF.